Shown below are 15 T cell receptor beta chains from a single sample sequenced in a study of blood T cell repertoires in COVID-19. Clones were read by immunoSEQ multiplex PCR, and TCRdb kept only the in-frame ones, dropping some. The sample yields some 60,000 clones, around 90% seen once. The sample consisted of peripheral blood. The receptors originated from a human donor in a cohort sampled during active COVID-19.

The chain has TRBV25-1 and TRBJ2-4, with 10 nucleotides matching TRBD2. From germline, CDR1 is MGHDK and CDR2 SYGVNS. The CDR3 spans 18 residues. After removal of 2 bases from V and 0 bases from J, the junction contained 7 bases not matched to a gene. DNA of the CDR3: TGTGCCAGCAGTGAAGGAACTAGCGGGACCCTAGCCAAAAACATTCAGTACTTC. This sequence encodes CASSEGTSGTLAKNIQYF.

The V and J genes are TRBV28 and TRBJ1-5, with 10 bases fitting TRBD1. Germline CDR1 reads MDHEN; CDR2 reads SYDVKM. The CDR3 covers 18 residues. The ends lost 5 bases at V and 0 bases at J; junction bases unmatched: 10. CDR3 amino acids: CASSPPDRGIYSNQPQHF. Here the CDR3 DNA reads TGTGCCAGCAGTCCTCCGGACAGGGGGATCTATAGCAATCAGCCCCAGCATTTT.

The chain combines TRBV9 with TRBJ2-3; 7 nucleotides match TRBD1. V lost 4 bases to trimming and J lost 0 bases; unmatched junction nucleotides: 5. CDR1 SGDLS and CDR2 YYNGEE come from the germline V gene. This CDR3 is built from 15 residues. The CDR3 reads CASSPGTASTDTQYF. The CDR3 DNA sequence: TGTGCCAGCAGCCCTGGGACAGCTAGCACAGATACGCAGTATTTT.

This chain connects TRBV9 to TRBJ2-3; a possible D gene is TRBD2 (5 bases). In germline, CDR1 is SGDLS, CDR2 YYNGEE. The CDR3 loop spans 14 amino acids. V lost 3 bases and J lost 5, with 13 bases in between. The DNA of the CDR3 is TGTGCCAGCAGCGAGCTCGGGGTGGGAGATACGCAGTATTTT. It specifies CASSELGVGDTQYF.

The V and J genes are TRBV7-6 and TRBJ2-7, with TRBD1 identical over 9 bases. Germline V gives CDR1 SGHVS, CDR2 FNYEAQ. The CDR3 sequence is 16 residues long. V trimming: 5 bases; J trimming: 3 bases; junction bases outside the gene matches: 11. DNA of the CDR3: TGTGCCAGCAGCCCCGTCCCGGGACAGGGCTACTACGAGCAGTACTTC. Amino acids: CASSPVPGQGYYEQYF.

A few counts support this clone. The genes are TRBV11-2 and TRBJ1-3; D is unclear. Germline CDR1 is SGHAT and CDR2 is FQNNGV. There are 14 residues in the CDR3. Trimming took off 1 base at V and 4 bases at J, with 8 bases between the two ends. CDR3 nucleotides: TGTGCCAGCAGCTTAGCGGGTAACGGAAACACCATATATTTT. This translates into CASSLAGNGNTIYF.

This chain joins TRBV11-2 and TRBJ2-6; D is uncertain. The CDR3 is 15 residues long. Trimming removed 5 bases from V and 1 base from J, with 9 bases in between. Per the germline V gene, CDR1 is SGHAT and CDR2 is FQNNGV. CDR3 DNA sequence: TGTGCCAGCAGCCTACAGCCTTCTGGGGCCAACGTCCTGACTTTC. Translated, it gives CASSLQPSGANVLTF. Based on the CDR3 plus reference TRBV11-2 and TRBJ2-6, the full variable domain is EAGVAQSPRYKIIEKRQSVAFWCNPISGHATLYWYQQILGQGPKLLIQFQNNGVVDDSQLPKDRFSAERLKGVDSTLKIQPAKLEDSAVYLCASSLQPSGANVLTFGAGSRLTVL.

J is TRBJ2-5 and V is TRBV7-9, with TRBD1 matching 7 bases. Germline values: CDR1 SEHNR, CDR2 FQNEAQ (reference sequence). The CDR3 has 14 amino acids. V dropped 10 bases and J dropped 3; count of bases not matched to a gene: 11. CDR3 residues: CAITGQGVKETQYF. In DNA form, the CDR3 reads TGTGCCATCACTGGGCAGGGGGTGAAAGAGACCCAGTACTTC.

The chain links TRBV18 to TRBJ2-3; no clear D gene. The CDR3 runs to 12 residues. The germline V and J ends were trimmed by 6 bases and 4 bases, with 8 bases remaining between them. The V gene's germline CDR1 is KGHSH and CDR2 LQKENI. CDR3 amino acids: CASSPEADTQYF. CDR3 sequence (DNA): TGTGCCAGCTCCCCCGAGGCAGATACGCAGTATTTT.

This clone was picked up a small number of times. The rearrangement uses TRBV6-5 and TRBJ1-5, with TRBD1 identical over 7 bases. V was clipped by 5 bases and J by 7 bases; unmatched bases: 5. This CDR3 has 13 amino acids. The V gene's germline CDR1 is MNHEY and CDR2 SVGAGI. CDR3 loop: CASSPQGGQPQHF. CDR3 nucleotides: TGTGCCAGCAGTCCCCAGGGGGGCCAGCCCCAGCATTTT.

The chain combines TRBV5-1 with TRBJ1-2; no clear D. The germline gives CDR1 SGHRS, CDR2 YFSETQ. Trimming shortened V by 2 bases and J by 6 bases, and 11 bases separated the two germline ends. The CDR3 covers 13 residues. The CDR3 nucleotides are TGCGCCAGCAGCTTAGCCGTACCGGATGGCTACACCTTC. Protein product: CASSLAVPDGYTF.

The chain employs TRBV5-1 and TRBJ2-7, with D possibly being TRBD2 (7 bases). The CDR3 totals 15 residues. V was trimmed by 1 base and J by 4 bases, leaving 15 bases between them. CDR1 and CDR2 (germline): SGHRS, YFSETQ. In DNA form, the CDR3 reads TGCGCCAGCAGCTTGTCCCCGGGGGGCGGTTACGAGCAGTACTTC. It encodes CASSLSPGGGYEQYF.

The CDR3 DNA follows: TGCAGTGCTAGTCCGTCTAGCTCCTACAATGAGCAGTTCTTC. Translated, it gives CSASPSSSYNEQFF. This chain links TRBV20-1 with TRBJ2-1; D gene uncertain. Germline CDR1 is DFQATT and CDR2 is SNEGSKA (reference sequence). The CDR3 is made up of 14 amino acids. V was shortened by 3 bases and J by 0 bases, with 9 bases between the two germline ends.

The CDR3 spells CASYPKENEQFF. For the CDR3, the DNA is TGCGCCAGCTACCCGAAGGAGAATGAGCAGTTCTTC. This chain joins TRBV4-1 and TRBJ2-1, with no clear D. Trimming pared 8 bases from V and 7 bases from J, leaving 12 bases between. The CDR3 is 12 amino acids. CDR1 is MGHRA, CDR2 YSYEKL, per germline.

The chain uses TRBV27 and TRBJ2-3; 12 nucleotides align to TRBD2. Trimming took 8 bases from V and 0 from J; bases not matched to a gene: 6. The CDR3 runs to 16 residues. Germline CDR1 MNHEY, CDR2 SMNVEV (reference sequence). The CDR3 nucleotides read TGTGCCAGCGGTAGACTAGCGGGAGTGAGCACAGATACGCAGTATTTT. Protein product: CASGRLAGVSTDTQYF.